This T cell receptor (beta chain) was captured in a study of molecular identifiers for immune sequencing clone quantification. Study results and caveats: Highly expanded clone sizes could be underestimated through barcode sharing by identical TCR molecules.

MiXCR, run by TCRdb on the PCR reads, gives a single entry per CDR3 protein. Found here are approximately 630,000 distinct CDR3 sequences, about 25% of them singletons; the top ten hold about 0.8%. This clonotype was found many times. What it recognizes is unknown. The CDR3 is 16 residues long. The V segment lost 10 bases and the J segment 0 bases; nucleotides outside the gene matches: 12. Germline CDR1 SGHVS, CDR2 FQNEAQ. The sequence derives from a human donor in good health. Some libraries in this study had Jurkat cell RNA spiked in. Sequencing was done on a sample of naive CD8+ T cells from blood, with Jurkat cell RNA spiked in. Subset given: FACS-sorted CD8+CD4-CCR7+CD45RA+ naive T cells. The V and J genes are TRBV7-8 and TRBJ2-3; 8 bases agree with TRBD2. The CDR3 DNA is TGTGCCACCATCCGGGGCGGGAGGCCTAGCACAGATACGCAGTATTTT. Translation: CATIRGGRPSTDTQYF.